The 22 T cell receptor beta chains given below trace back to one sample, sequenced in a study of cytomegalovirus exposure and HLA in healthy donors (dated by TCRdb to between 2016 and 2019). Libraries were built with the immunoSEQ multiplex PCR assay. A mixture of 60 forward primers for TCR Vbeta segments and 13 reverse primers for TCR Jbeta segments was used in the multiplex PCR. Held by TCRdb, this immuneACCESS table contains in-frame sequences only and omits some clones. Under half of the omission traces to an unresolved V gene where checked; the cause of the rest is unknown. The record for this sample contains over 120,000 clones. The leading ten clones occupy 0.75% to 1% of the sample. Specimen: PBMCs. These receptors were taken from a male donor in good health and CMV-seronegative.

The rearrangement links TRBV27 to TRBJ2-4, with 9 bases identical to TRBD1. Germline assignment: CDR1 MNHEY and CDR2 SMNVEV (reference sequence). V dropped 2 bases and J dropped 1; count of bases not matched to a gene: 3. This CDR3 region has 16 residues. The CDR3 sequence is CASSLKQGAAKNIQYF. The CDR3 nucleotides are TGTGCCAGCAGTTTAAAACAGGGGGCGGCCAAAAACATTCAGTACTTC.

The chain links TRBV10-3 to TRBJ2-1, with TRBD2 matching 7 bases. V was pared by 6 bases and J by 0 bases, with 5 bases of the junction left unmatched. CDR3 length: 15 residues. CDR1 and CDR2 from the germline V gene are ENHRY and SYGVKD. CDR3 region: CAIRGGGSSYNEQFF. In DNA form, the CDR3 reads TGTGCCATCAGGGGTGGCGGGAGCTCCTACAATGAGCAGTTCTTC.

The rearrangement uses TRBV30 and TRBJ2-6; no definite D call. The CDR3 totals 15 residues. V was shortened by 1 base and J by 1 base, with 8 bases between the two germline ends. Germline V gives CDR1 GTSNPN, CDR2 SVGIG (reference sequence). CDR3 residues: CAWSDTLSGANVLTF. The CDR3 DNA reads TGTGCCTGGAGTGACACCTTATCTGGGGCCAACGTCCTGACTTTC.

The chain joins TRBV28 to TRBJ2-5; TRBD1 might be the D (6 bases). CDR1 and CDR2 from the germline V gene are MDHEN and SYDVKM. The CDR3 runs 14 residues. Deletions cut 0 bases from V and 2 bases from J, with 7 bases between. CDR3 region: CASSLWGAQETQYF. Here the CDR3 DNA reads TGTGCCAGCAGTTTATGGGGGGCTCAAGAGACCCAGTACTTC.

The DNA of the CDR3 is TGTGCCAGCAGTGAGGTAGCGGGTAATTACAATGAGCAGTTCTTC. Residues: CASSEVAGNYNEQFF. V usage is TRBV25-1 and J usage is TRBJ2-1; 7 bases are a match to TRBD2. The CDR3 spans 15 residues. The junction had 6 bases not matched to a gene; V was cut back by 3 bases and J by 4 bases. Germline CDR1 and CDR2: MGHDK and SYGVNS.

The CDR3 DNA reads TGTGCCAGCTTTCAGGGAACTGAAGCTTTCTTT. Translated: CASFQGTEAFF. The chain combines TRBV4-2 with TRBJ1-1; the D gene is possibly TRBD1 (5 bases). In germline, CDR1 is LGHNA, CDR2 YNFKEQ. The CDR3 contains 11 residues. Deletions cut 8 bases from V and 5 bases from J, with 9 bases between.

The rearrangement joins TRBV6-5 to TRBJ2-7; 8 bases are shared with TRBD2. The germline gives CDR1 MNHEY, CDR2 SVGAGI. Unmatched junction bases numbered 7, after V lost 4 bases and J lost 2 bases. This CDR3 has 15 amino acids. This chain's CDR3 is CASSWQREKAYEQYF. The CDR3, as DNA: TGTGCCAGCAGTTGGCAGCGGGAGAAGGCCTACGAGCAGTACTTC.

The gene calls are TRBV19 and TRBJ2-2, with TRBD1 matching over 12 bases. The CDR3 sequence is 16 residues long. CDR1 LNHDA and CDR2 SQIVND come from the germline V gene (reference sequence). J was trimmed by 7 bases and V by 5 bases; bases with no gene match: 8. In DNA, the CDR3 is TGTGCCAGTAGTGGTAGCGGGACAGGGGGCATCGGGGAGCTGTTTTTT. It specifies CASSGSGTGGIGELFF.

The chain joins TRBV14 to TRBJ2-2, with a weak D call TRBD1 (5 bases). From germline, CDR1 is SGHDN and CDR2 FVKESK. The CDR3 has 18 amino acids. Trimming took 0 bases from V and 2 from J, leaving 16 bases between them. CDR3 amino acids: CASSQENPYQGNTGELFF. CDR3 nucleotides: TGTGCCAGCAGCCAAGAGAACCCCTACCAGGGAAACACCGGGGAGCTGTTTTTT.

This chain connects TRBV27 to TRBJ1-2; 8 positions match TRBD1. Germline CDR1 reads MNHEY; CDR2 reads SMNVEV (reference sequence). J lost 7 bases, V lost 0 bases, and 10 bases had no gene match. There are 16 residues in the CDR3. The CDR3 sequence is CASSLSRDRSIGGYTF. The CDR3 coding sequence is TGTGCCAGCAGTTTATCCCGGGACAGGTCGATTGGTGGCTACACCTTC.

J is TRBJ2-7 and V is TRBV19; no clear D gene. Trimming cost V 4 bases and J 2 bases, with 12 bases left between them. From germline, CDR1 is LNHDA and CDR2 SQIVND (reference sequence). This CDR3 is 14 amino acids long. The CDR3, as DNA: TGTGCCAGTAGTAATCTAGGTTCCGCCTACGAGCAGTACTTC. Protein product: CASSNLGSAYEQYF.

The genes are TRBV27 and TRBJ1-1; D unresolved. V was clipped by 1 base and J by 4 bases, with 19 bases between them. Germline CDR1 is MNHEY and CDR2 is SMNVEV (reference sequence). This CDR3 region has 17 residues. CDR3 nucleotide sequence: TGTGCCAGCAGTTTATTTGCGGGTGTGGTTGGGAGCACTGAAGCTTTCTTT. This translates into CASSLFAGVVGSTEAFF.

The J gene is TRBJ2-7, the V gene TRBV6-6; D possibly corresponds to TRBD1 (6 bases). There are 16 residues in the CDR3. Germline CDR1 and CDR2: MNHNY and SVGAGI (reference sequence). Trimming shortened V by 6 bases and J by 3 bases, and 21 bases separated the two germline ends. The CDR3 sequence is CASSFRPSVGGYEQYF. The DNA for the CDR3 is TGTGCCAGCAGCTTCCGCCCTTCGGTAGGGGGCTACGAGCAGTACTTC.

This chain connects TRBV29-1 to TRBJ2-1; D perhaps matches TRBD2 (5 bases). The CDR3 loop spans 16 amino acids. The germline V gene encodes CDR1 SQVTM and CDR2 ANQGSEA. Trimming took off 0 bases at V and 1 base at J, with 13 bases between the two ends. The chain's CDR3 is CSVEDQRRSSYNEQFF. DNA for the CDR3: TGCAGCGTTGAAGATCAGCGGAGGTCTTCCTACAATGAGCAGTTCTTC.

The J gene is TRBJ2-2, the V gene TRBV2; D uncertain. The CDR3 is 15 residues long. Germline V gene data show CDR1 as SNHLY and CDR2 as FYNNEI. V shed 8 bases and J shed 4 bases, with 17 bases lying between them. Here the CDR3 reads CASGYEPIATGELFF. CDR3 DNA sequence: TGTGCCAGCGGGTATGAGCCCATAGCCACCGGGGAGCTGTTTTTT.

The rearrangement joins TRBV11-2 to TRBJ2-3, with TRBD2 matching over 9 bases. CDR1 and CDR2 from the germline V gene are SGHAT and FQNNGV. V lost 1 base to trimming and J lost 2 bases; unmatched junction nucleotides: 7. CDR3 length: 17 amino acids. This CDR3 reads CASSLGVAGELTDTQYF. The CDR3 coding sequence is TGTGCCAGCAGCTTAGGGGTAGCGGGAGAGCTCACAGATACGCAGTATTTT. The variable domain in full, completed from reference TRBV11-2 and TRBJ2-3, reads EAGVAQSPRYKIIEKRQSVAFWCNPISGHATLYWYQQILGQGPKLLIQFQNNGVVDDSQLPKDRFSAERLKGVDSTLKIQPAKLEDSAVYLCASSLGVAGELTDTQYFGPGTRLTVL.

The rearrangement uses TRBV11-1 and TRBJ2-7, with TRBD2 matching 12 bases. The V and J ends lost 4 bases and 6 bases, in that order; junction bases with no gene match: 13. CDR3 size: 17 residues. Germline V gives CDR1 SGHAT, CDR2 FQDESV (reference sequence). The CDR3, as DNA: TGTGCCAGCAGCTCCGAAACTTGGACTAGCGGGGACAGCGAGCAGTACTTC. Protein: CASSSETWTSGDSEQYF.

V is TRBV5-6 and J is TRBJ2-3; 10 nucleotides match TRBD1. CDR3 length equals 18 residues. V shed 0 bases and J 0 bases; nucleotides not matched to a gene: 7. Germline V gene lookup returns CDR1 SGHDT and CDR2 YYEEEE. CDR3 amino acids: CASSLVVGTGDSTDTQYF. In DNA, the CDR3 is TGTGCCAGCAGCTTGGTTGTTGGGACAGGGGACAGCACAGATACGCAGTATTTT. The whole variable domain, filled in from reference TRBV5-6 and TRBJ2-3, reads DAGVTQSPTHLIKTRGQQVTLRCSPKSGHDTVSWYQQALGQGPQFIFQYYEEEERQRGNFPDRFSGHQFPNYSSELNVNALLLGDSALYLCASSLVVGTGDSTDTQYFGPGTRLTVL.

This rearrangement joins TRBV6-5 to TRBJ2-1; D is perhaps TRBD2 (6 bases). V lost 6 bases to trimming and J lost 2 bases, with 14 bases between them. CDR3 length: 15 residues. The germline CDR1 and CDR2 sequences are MNHEY and SVGAGI. CDR3 sequence reads: CASSINIAAYNEQFF. DNA for the CDR3: TGTGCCAGCAGCATCAACATAGCGGCCTACAATGAGCAGTTCTTC.

About this clone: Other DNA sequences from this sample encode an identical CDR3 as well. The chain combines TRBV18 with TRBJ1-2; possible D gene TRBD1, 6 bases. This CDR3 has 13 residues. Germline V gene data show CDR1 as KGHSH and CDR2 as LQKENI. Trimming left V 1 base short and J 3 bases short, with 6 bases between. The chain's CDR3 is CASSPHRDYGYTF. In nucleotides, the CDR3 is TGTGCCAGCTCACCACACAGGGACTATGGCTACACCTTC.

CDR3 residues: CASSGLLDRVAGYTF. CDR3 nucleotides: TGTGCCAGCAGTGGGCTCTTGGACAGGGTGGCTGGCTACACCTTC. The gene calls are TRBV25-1 and TRBJ1-2; TRBD1 matches 8 bases. V shed 4 bases and J 7 bases; nucleotides not matched to a gene: 11. The length of the CDR3 is 15 residues. Germline values: CDR1 MGHDK, CDR2 SYGVNS.

The chain joins TRBV25-1 to TRBJ2-1, with 7 bases lining up with TRBD2. The V gene's germline CDR1 is MGHDK and CDR2 SYGVNS. This CDR3 has 17 amino acids. Trimming at V came to 4 bases and at J to 0 bases, leaving 9 bases not matched to a gene. The CDR3, as DNA: TGTGCCAGCAGTGGCCCGAGGGGCGGGGGCTCCTACAATGAGCAGTTCTTC. This translates into CASSGPRGGGSYNEQFF.